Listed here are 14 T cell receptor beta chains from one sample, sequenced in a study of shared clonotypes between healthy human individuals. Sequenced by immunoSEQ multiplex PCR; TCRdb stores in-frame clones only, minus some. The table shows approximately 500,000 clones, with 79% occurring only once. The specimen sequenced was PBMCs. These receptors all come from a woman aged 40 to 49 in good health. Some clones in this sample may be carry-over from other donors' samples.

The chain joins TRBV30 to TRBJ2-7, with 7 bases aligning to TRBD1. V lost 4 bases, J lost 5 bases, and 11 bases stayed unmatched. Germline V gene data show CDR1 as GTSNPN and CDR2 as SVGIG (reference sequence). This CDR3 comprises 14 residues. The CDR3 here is CAWTLGDSADEQYF. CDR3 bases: TGTGCCTGGACCTTAGGGGACAGCGCCGACGAGCAGTACTTC.

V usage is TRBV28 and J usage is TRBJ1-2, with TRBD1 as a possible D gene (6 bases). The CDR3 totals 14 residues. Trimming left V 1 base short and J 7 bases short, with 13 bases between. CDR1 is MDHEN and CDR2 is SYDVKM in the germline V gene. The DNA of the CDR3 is TGTGCCAGCAGTTTATCGGGGGGCGTAAGTGGCTACACCTTC. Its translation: CASSLSGGVSGYTF.

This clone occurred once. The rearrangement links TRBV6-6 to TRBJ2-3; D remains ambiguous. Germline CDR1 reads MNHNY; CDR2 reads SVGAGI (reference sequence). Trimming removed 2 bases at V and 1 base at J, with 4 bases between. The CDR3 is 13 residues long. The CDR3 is CASSYMGTDTQYF. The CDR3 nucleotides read TGTGCCAGCAGTTACATGGGCACAGATACGCAGTATTTT.

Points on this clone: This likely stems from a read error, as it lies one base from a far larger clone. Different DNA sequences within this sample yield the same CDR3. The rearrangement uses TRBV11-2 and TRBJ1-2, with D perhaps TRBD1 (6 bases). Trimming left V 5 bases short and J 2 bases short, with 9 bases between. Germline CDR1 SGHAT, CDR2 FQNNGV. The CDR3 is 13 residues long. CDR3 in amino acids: CASSPTGNYGYTF. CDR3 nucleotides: TGTGCCAGCAGCCCAACAGGGAACTATGGCTACACCTTC.

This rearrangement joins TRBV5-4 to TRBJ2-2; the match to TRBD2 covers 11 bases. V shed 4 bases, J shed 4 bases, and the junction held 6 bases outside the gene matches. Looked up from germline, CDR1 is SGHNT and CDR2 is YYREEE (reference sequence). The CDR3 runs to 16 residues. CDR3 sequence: CASSTLAGDGTGELFF. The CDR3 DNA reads TGTGCCAGCAGCACACTAGCGGGAGACGGCACCGGGGAGCTGTTTTTT.

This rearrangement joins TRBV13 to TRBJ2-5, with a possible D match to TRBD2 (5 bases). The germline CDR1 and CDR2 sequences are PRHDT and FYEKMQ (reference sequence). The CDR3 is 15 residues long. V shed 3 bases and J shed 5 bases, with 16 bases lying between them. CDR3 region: CASSFLAGSRETQYF. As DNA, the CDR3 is TGTGCCAGCAGCTTTCTGGCGGGTTCGAGGGAGACCCAGTACTTC.

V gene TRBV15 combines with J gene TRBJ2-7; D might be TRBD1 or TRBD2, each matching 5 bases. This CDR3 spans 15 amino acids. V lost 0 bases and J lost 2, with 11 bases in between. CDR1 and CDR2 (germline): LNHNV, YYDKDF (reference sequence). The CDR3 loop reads CATSRDRGAAYEQYF. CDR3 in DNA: TGTGCCACCAGCAGAGATCGAGGGGCTGCCTACGAGCAGTACTTC.

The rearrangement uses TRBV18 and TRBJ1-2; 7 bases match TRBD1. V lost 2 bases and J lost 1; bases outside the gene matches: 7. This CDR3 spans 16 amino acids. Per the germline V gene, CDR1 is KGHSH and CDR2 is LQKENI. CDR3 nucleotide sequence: TGTGCCAGCTCACCAAGCTGGGACAGCAATAACTATGGCTACACCTTC. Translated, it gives CASSPSWDSNNYGYTF.

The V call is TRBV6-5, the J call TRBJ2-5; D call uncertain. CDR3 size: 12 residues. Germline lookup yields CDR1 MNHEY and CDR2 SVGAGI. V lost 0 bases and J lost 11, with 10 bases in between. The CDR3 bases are TGTGCCAGCAGTTACTCGACGGGTCCGCAGTACTTC. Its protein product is CASSYSTGPQYF.

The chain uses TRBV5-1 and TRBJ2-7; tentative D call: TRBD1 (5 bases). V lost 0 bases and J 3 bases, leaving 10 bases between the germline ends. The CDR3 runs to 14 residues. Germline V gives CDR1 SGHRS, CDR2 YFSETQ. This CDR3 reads CASSLAGISYEQYF. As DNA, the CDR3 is TGCGCCAGCAGCTTGGCAGGGATCAGCTACGAGCAGTACTTC.

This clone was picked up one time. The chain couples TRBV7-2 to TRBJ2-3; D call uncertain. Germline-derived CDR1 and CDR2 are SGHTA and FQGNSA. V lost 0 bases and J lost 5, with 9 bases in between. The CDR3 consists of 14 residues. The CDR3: CASSLALPGDTQYF. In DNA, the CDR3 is TGTGCCAGCAGCTTAGCCCTCCCCGGAGATACGCAGTATTTT.

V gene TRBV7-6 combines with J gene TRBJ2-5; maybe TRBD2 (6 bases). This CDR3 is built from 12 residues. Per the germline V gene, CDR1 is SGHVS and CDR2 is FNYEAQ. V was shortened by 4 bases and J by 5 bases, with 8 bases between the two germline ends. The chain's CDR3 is CASSWGEETQYF. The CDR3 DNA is TGTGCCAGCAGCTGGGGGGAGGAGACCCAGTACTTC.

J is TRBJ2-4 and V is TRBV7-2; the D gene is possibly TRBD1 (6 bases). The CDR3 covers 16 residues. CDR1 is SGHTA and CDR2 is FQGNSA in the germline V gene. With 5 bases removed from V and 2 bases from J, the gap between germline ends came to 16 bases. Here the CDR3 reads CASSRLQGSSKNIQYF. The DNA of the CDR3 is TGTGCCAGCAGCCGTTTGCAGGGGTCCTCCAAAAACATTCAGTACTTC.

CDR3 DNA sequence: TGTGCCAGCAGCCTTCTTAGCGGGGGCCCCTACAATGAGCAGTTCTTC. Protein sequence: CASSLLSGGPYNEQFF. This chain uses TRBV5-6 with TRBJ2-1; 9 bases are a match to TRBD2. The CDR3 contains 16 residues. Germline assignment: CDR1 SGHDT and CDR2 YYEEEE. The ends lost 4 bases at V and 2 bases at J; junction bases unmatched: 7.